This T cell receptor beta chain was sequenced during a study of blood T cell repertoires in COVID-19. Across the study: From T cells, B-cell-depleted T cells, or PBMCs came the material, which was cDNA or gDNA.

Data came from immunoSEQ multiplex PCR; TCRdb stores just in-frame clones and leaves some out. The sample lists 200,000 to 250,000 clones; about 90% were seen once. Looked up from germline, CDR1 is SNHLY and CDR2 is FYNNEI. The CDR3 has 15 residues. V was clipped by 2 bases and J by 4 bases; unmatched bases: 2. This clone occurred a few times. The V gene is TRBV2, the J gene TRBJ2-2; 9 bases match TRBD1. The specimen was peripheral blood. The receptor was derived from a woman aged 60 to 75 with acute or convalescent COVID-19. For the CDR3, the DNA is TGTGCCAGCAGTGAACAGACAGGGGGCACCGGGGAGCTGTTTTTT. Its protein product is CASSEQTGGTGELFF.